This record looks at one T cell receptor (beta chain) sequence and its context. As yet, its antigen is unknown. At the time of sampling, donors were nominally healthy, though unrecorded immune exposures were likely. PCR employed 60 Vbeta and 13 Jbeta primers. Some clones are missing from TCRdb's copy, which holds only in-frame ones; the method was immunoSEQ multiplex PCR. The table includes over 150,000 clones, 77% detected once. The data belong to a study of cytomegalovirus exposure and HLA in healthy donors. Whole-study findings and limits: Among the most significant clusters, several appeared linked to common viral pathogens in a later analysis. In all likelihood, a cluster of highly shared sequence variants was a sequencing artifact.

Germline assignment: CDR1 MDHEN and CDR2 SYDVKM. The CDR3 has 13 amino acids. J was trimmed by 6 bases and V by 4 bases; bases with no gene match: 5. The sequence was collected from a woman younger than 45 in good health and CMV-seropositive. Sequences were obtained from PBMCs. The chain recombines TRBV28 with TRBJ2-5; 7 bases are a match to TRBD2. The CDR3: CASSSFSGKTQYF. The CDR3 region has the DNA TGTGCCAGCAGTTCCTTCAGCGGGAAGACCCAGTACTTC.